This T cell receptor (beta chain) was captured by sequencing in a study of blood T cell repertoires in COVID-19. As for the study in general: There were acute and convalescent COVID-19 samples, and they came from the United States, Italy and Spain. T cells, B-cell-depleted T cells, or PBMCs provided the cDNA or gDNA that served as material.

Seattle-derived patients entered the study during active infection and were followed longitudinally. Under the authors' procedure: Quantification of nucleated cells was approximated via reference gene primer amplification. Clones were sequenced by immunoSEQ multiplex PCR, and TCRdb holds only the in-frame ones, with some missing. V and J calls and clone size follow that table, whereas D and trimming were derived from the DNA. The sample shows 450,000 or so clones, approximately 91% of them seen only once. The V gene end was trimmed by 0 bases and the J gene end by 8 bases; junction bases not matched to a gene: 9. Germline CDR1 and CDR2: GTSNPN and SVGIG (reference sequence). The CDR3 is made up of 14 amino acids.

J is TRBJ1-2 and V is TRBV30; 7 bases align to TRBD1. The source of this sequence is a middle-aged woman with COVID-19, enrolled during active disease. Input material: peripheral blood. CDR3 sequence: CAWSVQGGFSGYTF. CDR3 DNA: TGTGCCTGGAGTGTACAAGGGGGCTTTAGCGGCTACACCTTC. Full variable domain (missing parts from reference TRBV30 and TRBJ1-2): SQTIHQWPATLVQPVGSPLSLECTVEGTSNPNLYWYRQAAGRGLQLLFYSVGIGQISSEVPQNLSASRPQDRQFILSSKKLLLSDSGFYLCAWSVQGGFSGYTFGSGTRLTVV.